Below are 17 T cell receptor beta chains sequenced from a single sample in a study of cytomegalovirus exposure and HLA in healthy donors (dated by TCRdb to the late 2010s). Preparation of the library involved the immunoSEQ multiplex PCR assay. A mixture of 60 forward primers for TCR Vbeta segments and 13 reverse primers for TCR Jbeta segments was used in the multiplex PCR. TCRdb re-hosts the immuneACCESS table, in-frame sequences only. Its copies lack some clones; in the studies checked, an unresolved V gene accounts for under half of them, and the cause for the rest is not known. The sample yields roughly 120,000 clones; 55% to 75% were counted once. The top ten clones comprise around 9.7% of the sample. Sequenced material: PBMCs. The receptors derive from a woman aged 35 to 49 in good health and CMV-seropositive.

This clone has more than one count but fewer than ten. This chain uses TRBV27 with TRBJ2-7, with D tentatively TRBD1 (6 bases). The germline CDR1 and CDR2 sequences are MNHEY and SMNVEV (reference sequence). V lost 8 bases to trimming and J lost 3 bases, with 14 bases between them. There are 13 residues in the CDR3. DNA for the CDR3: TGTGCCAGCGCTAAGGACAGTTTCTACGAGCAGTACTTC. Encoded protein: CASAKDSFYEQYF.

The gene calls are TRBV5-4 and TRBJ2-1; TRBD1 aligns across 11 bases. V gave up 3 bases and J gave up 3 bases; unmatched junction bases: 2. Germline V gives CDR1 SGHNT, CDR2 YYREEE (reference sequence). CDR3 length: 15 amino acids. The CDR3 nucleotides are TGTGCCAGCAGCTCCGGGACAGGGGGCTACAATGAGCAGTTCTTC. Translated, it gives CASSSGTGGYNEQFF.

The chain uses TRBV11-3 and TRBJ2-1; D gene unclear. This CDR3 has 15 residues. The ends were cut back, 5 bases at V and 0 bases at J, with 11 bases in the middle. CDR1 SGHNT and CDR2 YENEEA come from the germline V gene. CDR3 residues: CASSPPNSSYNEQFF. CDR3 nucleotide sequence: TGTGCCAGCAGCCCGCCGAACAGCTCCTACAATGAGCAGTTCTTC.

CDR3 residues: CASSTHRVTTEAFF. The CDR3 coding sequence is TGTGCCAGCAGCACACACAGGGTTACCACTGAAGCTTTCTTT. The gene calls are TRBV7-2 and TRBJ1-1, with D tentatively TRBD1 (6 bases). The germline V and J ends were trimmed by 5 bases and 4 bases, with 14 bases remaining between them. This CDR3 is built from 14 residues. Germline V gene sequence: CDR1 SGHTA, CDR2 FQGNSA. The full variable domain, with the rest looked up from reference TRBV7-2 and TRBJ1-1, is GAGVSQSPSNKVTEKGKDVELRCDPISGHTALYWYRQSLGQGLEFLIYFQGNSAPDKSGLPSDRFSAERTGGSVSTLTIQRTQQEDSAVYLCASSTHRVTTEAFFGQGTRLTVV.

The chain is built from TRBV4-2 and TRBJ2-1; D may be TRBD2 (5 bases). The CDR3 length is 14 residues. The germline gives CDR1 LGHNA, CDR2 YNFKEQ. V was trimmed by 4 bases and J by 7 bases, leaving 14 bases between them. The CDR3 is CASSPLGVGNEQFF. The CDR3 region has the DNA TGTGCCAGCAGCCCCTTGGGAGTCGGGAATGAGCAGTTCTTC.

This sequence joins TRBV6-7 and TRBJ1-4; a possible D gene is TRBD1 (6 bases). TRBV6-7 is assigned to the ORF class and has an uncertain function. Trimming left V 4 bases short and J 4 bases short, with 10 bases between. CDR3 length equals 14 residues. Written as DNA, the CDR3 is TGTGCCAGCAGTTGGACAGTCCTTAATGAAAAACTGTTTTTT. Translating gives CASSWTVLNEKLFF.

This clone was found once. One end of the junction is discordant with germline, which a read error may explain. The V and J genes are TRBV13 and TRBJ2-5; tentative D call: TRBD1 (6 bases). The J call may be incorrect, as the DNA end agrees better with TRBJ2-7. The CDR3 spans 16 residues. Germline V gives CDR1 PRHDT, CDR2 FYEKMQ (reference sequence). The DNA of the CDR3 is TGTGCCAGCAGCCTAGGAGGACAGTTTAGCTCCTACGAGCAGTACTTC. Amino acids: CASSLGGQFSSYEQYF.

This clone was recorded a few times. The chain recombines TRBV11-3 with TRBJ2-2, with D maybe TRBD2 (5 bases). V dropped 5 bases and J dropped 4 bases, with 17 bases sitting between them. CDR1 SGHNT and CDR2 YENEEA come from the germline V gene. The CDR3 runs to 16 residues. Here the CDR3 reads CASSVGGSAFTGELFF. The CDR3 coding sequence is TGTGCCAGCAGCGTCGGAGGTAGCGCGTTCACCGGGGAGCTGTTTTTT.

The rearrangement uses TRBV19 and TRBJ1-1, with 10 bases lining up with TRBD1. CDR3 size: 15 residues. CDR1 and CDR2 (germline): LNHDA, SQIVND (reference sequence). With 7 bases clipped from V and 1 base from J, the junction kept 6 bases outside the gene matches. Written as DNA, the CDR3 is TGTGCCAGTAACCTGGACAGGGGGTCGAACACTGAAGCTTTCTTT. Translation: CASNLDRGSNTEAFF.

The J gene is TRBJ2-7, the V gene TRBV10-3; 10 nucleotides align to TRBD2. Germline V gene lookup returns CDR1 ENHRY and CDR2 SYGVKD. V shed 6 bases and J 7 bases; nucleotides not matched to a gene: 9. There are 14 residues in the CDR3. In nucleotides, the CDR3 is TGTGCCATCAGAGGGGGAGAAGCGGGAGGGGAGCAGTACTTC. Residues: CAIRGGEAGGEQYF.

This clone was observed a few times. The J gene is TRBJ2-1, the V gene TRBV9; 14 nucleotides match TRBD2. Losses at the gene ends were 3 bases for V and 8 bases for J; bases not matched to a gene: 13. There are 18 residues in the CDR3. Germline CDR1 reads SGDLS; CDR2 reads YYNGEE. CDR3 sequence reads: CASSEGPGLAGVGDEQFF. The CDR3 DNA reads as TGTGCCAGCAGCGAGGGACCGGGACTAGCGGGAGTGGGGGATGAGCAGTTCTTC.

This chain uses TRBV7-3 with TRBJ2-3, with 9 bases aligning to TRBD2. V shed 5 bases, J shed 3 bases, and the junction held 12 bases outside the gene matches. Germline V lookup: CDR1 SGHTA, CDR2 FQGTGA. CDR3 length: 17 amino acids. The CDR3, as DNA: TGTGCCAGCAGCCCTCAGACTAGCGGAGGACTAACAGATACGCAGTATTTT. Amino acids: CASSPQTSGGLTDTQYF.

For this clone: The junction differs from germline at one of its ends, possibly a read error. The CDR3 is CSSSLGLSEQYF. The CDR3 coding sequence is TGTTCCAGCAGCTTGGGACTAAGCGAGCAGTACTTC. The chain uses TRBV7-9 and TRBJ2-7; TRBD2 matches 7 bases. The length of the CDR3 is 12 residues. Germline values: CDR1 SEHNR, CDR2 FQNEAQ (reference sequence).

This chain uses TRBV28 with TRBJ1-4; no reliable D call. V lost 8 bases and J lost 5, with 15 bases in between. This CDR3 region has 14 residues. CDR1 and CDR2 from the germline V gene are MDHEN and SYDVKM. CDR3 residues: CASLRGGPNEKLFF. CDR3 nucleotide sequence: TGTGCCAGCCTCCGTGGAGGGCCCAATGAAAAACTGTTTTTT.

The chain uses TRBV19 and TRBJ1-1, with D unclear. The CDR3 extends over 13 amino acids. From germline, CDR1 is LNHDA and CDR2 SQIVND (reference sequence). V was cut by 3 bases and J by 2 bases, with 7 bases left in between. This CDR3 is CASSISPNTEAFF. The DNA of the CDR3 is TGTGCCAGTAGTATTTCCCCAAACACTGAAGCTTTCTTT.

The sample holds one count of this clone. The rearrangement links TRBV7-2 to TRBJ1-2, with 7 bases aligning to TRBD1. The length of the CDR3 is 14 residues. Germline loops: CDR1 SGHTA, CDR2 FQGNSA. With 4 bases clipped from V and 5 bases from J, the junction kept 7 bases outside the gene matches. The CDR3 reads CASSYAGGDYGYTF. CDR3 bases: TGTGCCAGCAGCTACGCAGGGGGAGATTATGGCTACACCTTC. Supplemented by reference TRBV7-2 and TRBJ1-2, the full variable domain reads GAGVSQSPSNKVTEKGKDVELRCDPISGHTALYWYRQSLGQGLEFLIYFQGNSAPDKSGLPSDRFSAERTGGSVSTLTIQRTQQEDSAVYLCASSYAGGDYGYTFGSGTRLTVV.

This clone has only a few counts. This chain uses TRBV6-1 with TRBJ2-1, with D possibly TRBD1 on 6 matching bases. The CDR3 consists of 15 residues. V was trimmed by 2 bases and J by 4 bases, leaving 12 bases between them. The germline gives CDR1 MNHNS, CDR2 SASEGT. CDR3 DNA sequence: TGTGCCAGCAGTGAAAGCAGGGGCCCGTACAATGAGCAGTTCTTC. This codes for CASSESRGPYNEQFF.